This T cell receptor beta chain is drawn from a study of monozygotic twins with inflammatory bowel disease. The CDR3 loop spans 14 amino acids. Germline V gene sequence: CDR1 DFQATT, CDR2 SNEGSKA (reference sequence). Eight distinct reactions (per sample) were used to make the cDNA. For each CDR3 protein, TCRdb gives one entry from its re-call of the 5' RACE reads, without DNA. This sample carries hundreds of thousands of distinct CDR3 sequences, with about 2.6% going to the ten biggest clones. Sequencing input: blood. V gene TRBV20-1 combines with J gene TRBJ1-2; TCRdb returns TRBD1, unconfirmable since there is no DNA. This receptor was identified in a human donor with ulcerative colitis or Crohn's disease, or a healthy co-twin of an affected twin (not recorded which). CDR3 loop: CSASPYRAAYGYTF.